This TCR beta chain derives from a study of tissue T cells after allogeneic stem cell transplantation. As concerns this clone: Germline and genes here are mouse. The CDR3 extends 1 residue past the end of the read, so its final part is completed from the germline J gene.

This table comes from immunoSEQ multiplex PCR, and its TCRdb copy is limited to in-frame clones, with some not included. The table has 7,500 to 9,000 clones, approximately 47% seen once; the top ten hold around 7.4%. The time point: mouse harvest day 7 after allogeneic transplant. Each mouse received 10^7 T-cell-depleted marrow cells plus 10^6 splenic CD5+ T cells by tail vein. This CDR3 comprises 13 residues. The V end lost 3 bases, the J end lost 0 bases, and 7 bases lay between the germline ends. Germline V gene lookup returns CDR1 NSHNY and CDR2 SYGAGN. The sample comprised gut tissue. This TCR derives from a female BALB/c mouse given C57BL/6 T cells with graft-versus-host disease after an allogeneic hematopoietic cell transplant. The chain joins TRBV13-1 to TRBJ2-7; D is possibly TRBD1 (5 bases). CDR3 region: CASSGQSSYEQYF. The sequenced part of the CDR3 DNA is TGTGCCAGCAGTGGACAGAGCTCCTATGAACAGTAC.